The rows below give T cell receptor beta chains drawn from one sample of a study of PD-1 blockade in mismatch repair-deficient tumors. Sequencing used immunoSEQ multiplex PCR; TCRdb keeps in-frame clones, though not all of them. The table records fewer than 50,000 clones, 75% to 85% of them present only once. This sample comprised peripheral blood, obtained 4 weeks after starting pembrolizumab. These receptors were taken from an adult with mismatch repair-deficient cancer. Each CDR3 is given with its conserved first and last residue. Fields, in order: V gene, D gene, clone size, J gene, CDR3 protein, CDR3 DNA. D genes are given only for firm matches. Rows give clone size only sometimes, using once, few, many, or a class for an expanded clone.

TRBV5-1	-	-	TRBJ1-2	CASSGDGGLGYTF	TGCGCCAGCAGCGGGGATGGGGGGCTGGGCTACACCTTC
TRBV10-2	-	-	TRBJ2-7	CASSESAWYEQYF	TGCGCCAGCAGTGAGTCGGCGTGGTACGAGCAGTACTTC
TRBV28	TRBD1	few	TRBJ2-7	CASSLTTGVTYEQYF	TGTGCCAGCAGTCTCACGACAGGGGTGACTTACGAGCAGTACTTC
TRBV6-5	-	-	TRBJ2-3	CASSYGSGDTQYF	TGTGCCAGCAGTTATGGTAGCGGAGATACGCAGTATTTT
TRBV7-8	-	few	TRBJ2-2	CASSPLPGVTGELFF	TGTGCCAGCAGTCCCCTCCCGGGGGTTACCGGGGAGCTGTTTTTT
TRBV7-3	-	-	TRBJ2-3	CASSPWGGGRPSRITDTQYF	TGTGCCAGCAGCCCATGGGGGGGCGGCAGACCATCACGAATCACAGATACGCAGTATTTT
TRBV30	-	-	TRBJ1-2	CAWTLLGQGHGYTF	TGTGCCTGGACCCTTTTGGGCCAGGGCCATGGCTACACCTTC
TRBV6-5	-	-	TRBJ1-2	CASISRAGTRGYTF	TGTGCCAGCATCTCTCGGGCGGGGACCCGGGGCTACACCTTC
TRBV4-2	-	-	TRBJ1-5	CASSQVGLINQPQHF	TGTGCCAGCAGCCAAGTGGGGCTGATTAATCAGCCCCAGCATTTT
TRBV6-5	-	few	TRBJ2-7	CASSYLRGYEQYF	TGTGCCAGCAGTTACCTCAGGGGCTACGAGCAGTACTTC
TRBV4-3	TRBD1	few	TRBJ1-5	CASSQRTGYQPQHF	TGCGCCAGCAGCCAGAGGACAGGATATCAGCCCCAGCATTTT
TRBV5-1	TRBD1	-	TRBJ2-5	CASSTGTARQETQYF	TGCGCCAGCAGCACGGGGACAGCCCGTCAAGAGACCCAGTACTTC
TRBV5-4	-	-	TRBJ2-7	CASSLVGSYEQYF	TGTGCCAGCAGCTTGGTAGGGTCCTACGAGCAGTACTTC
TRBV4-1	-	-	TRBJ2-6	CASSQSAGMAGANVLTF	TGCGCCAGCAGCCAATCGGCAGGGATGGCTGGGGCCAACGTCCTGACTTTC
TRBV30	-	-	TRBJ2-1	CAWTSGGYNEQFF	TGTGCCTGGACCAGCGGCGGCTACAATGAGCAGTTCTTC
TRBV19	-	-	TRBJ2-2	CASSIEGTGTPNTGELFF	TGTGCCAGTAGTATAGAAGGAACCGGGACTCCGAACACCGGGGAGCTGTTTTTT
TRBV5-1	TRBD2	-	TRBJ2-5	CASSSSGSSETQYF	TGCGCCAGCAGCTCGAGCGGGAGTTCAGAGACCCAGTACTTC
TRBV7-4	TRBD1	-	TRBJ2-5	CASSFPSTGGVRETQYF	TGTGCCAGCAGCTTTCCTTCGACAGGGGGCGTTCGGGAGACCCAGTACTTC
TRBV4-2	-	-	TRBJ2-7	CASRPTASSYEQYF	TGTGCCAGCAGGCCAACGGCCAGCTCCTACGAGCAGTACTTC
TRBV13	-	-	TRBJ1-1	CASSLSVRGGTEAFF	TGTGCCAGCAGCTTATCGGTCAGGGGAGGCACTGAAGCTTTCTTT
TRBV5-1	TRBD1	-	TRBJ1-2	CASSWEGQGNGYTF	TGCGCCAGCAGCTGGGAGGGACAGGGCAATGGCTACACCTTC
TRBV4-1	TRBD2	once	TRBJ2-3	CASSSRLAGVVTDTQYF	TGCGCCAGCAGCTCCCGACTAGCGGGAGTGGTCACAGATACGCAGTATTTT
TRBV11-2	TRBD1	-	TRBJ2-7	CASSLNSRDRGFFYEQYF	TGTGCCAGCAGCTTAAATTCCCGGGACAGGGGCTTCTTCTACGAGCAGTACTTC
TRBV11-2	-	-	TRBJ1-2	CASSLTPDRLNGYTF	TGTGCCAGCAGCTTAACCCCTGACCGATTAAATGGCTACACCTTC
TRBV6-5	-	-	TRBJ2-7	CASIGASSYEQYF	TGTGCCAGCATTGGGGCCTCCTCCTACGAGCAGTACTTC
TRBV5-1	-	-	TRBJ1-1	CASSLASVNTEAFF	TGCGCCAGCAGCTTGGCCTCGGTGAACACTGAAGCTTTCTTT